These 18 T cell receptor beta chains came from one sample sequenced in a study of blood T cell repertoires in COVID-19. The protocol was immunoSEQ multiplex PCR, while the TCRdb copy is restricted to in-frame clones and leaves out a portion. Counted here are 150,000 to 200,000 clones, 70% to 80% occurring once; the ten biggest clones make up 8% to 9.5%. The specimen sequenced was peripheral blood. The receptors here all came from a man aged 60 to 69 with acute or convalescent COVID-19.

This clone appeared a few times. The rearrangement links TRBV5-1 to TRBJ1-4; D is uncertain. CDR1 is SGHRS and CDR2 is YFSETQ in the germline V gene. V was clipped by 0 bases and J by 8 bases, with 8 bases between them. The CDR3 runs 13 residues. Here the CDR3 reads CASSLDRQEKLFF. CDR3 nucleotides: TGCGCCAGCAGCTTGGACAGACAAGAAAAACTGTTTTTT.

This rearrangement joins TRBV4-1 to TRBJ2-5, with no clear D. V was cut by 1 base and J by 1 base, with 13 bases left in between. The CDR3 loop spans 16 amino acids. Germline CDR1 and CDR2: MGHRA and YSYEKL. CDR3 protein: CASSQGLAGIQETQYF. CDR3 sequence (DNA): TGCGCCAGCAGCCAAGGGTTAGCCGGCATCCAAGAGACCCAGTACTTC.

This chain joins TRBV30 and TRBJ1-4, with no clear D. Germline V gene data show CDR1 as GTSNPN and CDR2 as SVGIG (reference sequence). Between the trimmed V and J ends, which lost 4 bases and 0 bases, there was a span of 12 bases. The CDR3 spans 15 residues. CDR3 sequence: CAWNHSPATNEKLFF. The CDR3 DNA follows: TGTGCCTGGAATCACAGCCCTGCAACTAATGAAAAACTGTTTTTT.

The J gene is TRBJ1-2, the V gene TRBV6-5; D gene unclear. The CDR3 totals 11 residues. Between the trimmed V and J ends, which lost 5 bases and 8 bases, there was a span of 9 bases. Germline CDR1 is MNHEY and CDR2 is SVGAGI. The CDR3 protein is CASSPEQGYTF. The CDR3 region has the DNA TGTGCCAGCAGTCCAGAACAAGGCTACACCTTC.

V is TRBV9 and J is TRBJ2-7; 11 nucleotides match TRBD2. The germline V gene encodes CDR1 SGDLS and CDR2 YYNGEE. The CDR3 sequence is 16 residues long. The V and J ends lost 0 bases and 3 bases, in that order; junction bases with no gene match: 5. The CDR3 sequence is CASSVAPTSGGYEQYF. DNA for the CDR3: TGTGCCAGCAGCGTAGCCCCAACTAGCGGGGGCTACGAGCAGTACTTC.

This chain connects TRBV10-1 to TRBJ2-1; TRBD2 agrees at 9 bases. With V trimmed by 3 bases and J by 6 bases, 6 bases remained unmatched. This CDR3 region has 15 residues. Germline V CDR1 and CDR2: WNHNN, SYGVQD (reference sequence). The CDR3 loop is CASSDGGGAGNEQFF. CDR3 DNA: TGCGCCAGCAGTGACGGCGGGGGGGCCGGCAATGAGCAGTTCTTC.

CDR3 DNA: TGTGCCAGCAGCCCCTCGGGACAGGGAGGCGAGCAGTACTTC. Amino acid sequence: CASSPSGQGGEQYF. This chain joins TRBV2 and TRBJ2-7; TRBD1 matches at 9 bases. The CDR3 length is 14 residues. Trimming at V came to 6 bases and at J to 6 bases, leaving 9 bases not matched to a gene. Germline values: CDR1 SNHLY, CDR2 FYNNEI.

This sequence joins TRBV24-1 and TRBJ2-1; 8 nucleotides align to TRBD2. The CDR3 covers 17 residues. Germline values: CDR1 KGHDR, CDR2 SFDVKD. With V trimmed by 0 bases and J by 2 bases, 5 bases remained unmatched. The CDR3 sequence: CATSDLPRTSTYNEQFF. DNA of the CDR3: TGTGCCACCAGTGATTTGCCCCGGACTAGCACCTACAATGAGCAGTTCTTC.

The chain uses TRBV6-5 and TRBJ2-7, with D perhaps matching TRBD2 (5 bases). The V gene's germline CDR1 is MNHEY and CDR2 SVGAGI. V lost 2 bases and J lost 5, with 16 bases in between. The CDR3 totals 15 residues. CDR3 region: CASSYGGRIADEQYF. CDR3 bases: TGTGCCAGCAGTTACGGAGGCCGAATTGCCGACGAGCAGTACTTC.

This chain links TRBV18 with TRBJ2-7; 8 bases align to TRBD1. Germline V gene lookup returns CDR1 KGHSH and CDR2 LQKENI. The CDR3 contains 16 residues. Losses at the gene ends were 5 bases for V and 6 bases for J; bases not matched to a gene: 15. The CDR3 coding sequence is TGTGCCAGCTCAACTCCCCGAGTAGGACAGGGATCCGAGCAGTACTTC. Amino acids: CASSTPRVGQGSEQYF. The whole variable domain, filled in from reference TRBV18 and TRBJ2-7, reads NAGVMQNPRHLVRRRGQEARLRCSPMKGHSHVYWYRQLPEEGLKFMVYLQKENIIDESGMPKERFSAEFPKEGPSILRIQQVVRGDSAAYFCASSTPRVGQGSEQYFGPGTRLTVT.

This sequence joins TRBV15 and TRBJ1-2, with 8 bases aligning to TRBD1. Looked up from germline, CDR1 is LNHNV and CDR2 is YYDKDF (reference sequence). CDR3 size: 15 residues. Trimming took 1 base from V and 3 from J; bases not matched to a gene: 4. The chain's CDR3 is CATSRALQGDYGYTF. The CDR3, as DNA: TGTGCCACCAGCAGAGCCCTACAGGGGGACTATGGCTACACCTTC.

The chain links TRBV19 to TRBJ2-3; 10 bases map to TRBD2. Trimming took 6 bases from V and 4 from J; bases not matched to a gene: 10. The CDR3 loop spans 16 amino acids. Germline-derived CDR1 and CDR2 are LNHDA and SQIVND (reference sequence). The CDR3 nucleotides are TGTGCCAGTAGCCCGGGAAGCGGGGGGGGAGCAGATACGCAGTATTTT. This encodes CASSPGSGGGADTQYF.

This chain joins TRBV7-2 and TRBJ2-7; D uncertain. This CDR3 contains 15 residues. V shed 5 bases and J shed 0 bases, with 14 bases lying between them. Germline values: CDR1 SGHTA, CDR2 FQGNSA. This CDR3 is CASSPRSASSYEQYF. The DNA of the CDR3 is TGTGCCAGCAGCCCTCGGAGCGCATCCTCCTACGAGCAGTACTTC.

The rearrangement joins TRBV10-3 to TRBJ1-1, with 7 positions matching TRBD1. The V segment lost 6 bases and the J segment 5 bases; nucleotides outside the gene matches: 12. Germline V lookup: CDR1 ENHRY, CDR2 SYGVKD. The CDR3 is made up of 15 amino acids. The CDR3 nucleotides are TGTGCCATCAGGAATACAGGGGTTACGGGAACTGAAGCTTTCTTT. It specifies CAIRNTGVTGTEAFF.

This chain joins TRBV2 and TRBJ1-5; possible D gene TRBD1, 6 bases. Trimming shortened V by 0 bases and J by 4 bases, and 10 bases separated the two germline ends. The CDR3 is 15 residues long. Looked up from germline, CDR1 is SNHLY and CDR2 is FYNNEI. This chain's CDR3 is CASSEAGHQNQPQHF. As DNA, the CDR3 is TGTGCCAGCAGTGAAGCGGGACACCAAAATCAGCCCCAGCATTTT.

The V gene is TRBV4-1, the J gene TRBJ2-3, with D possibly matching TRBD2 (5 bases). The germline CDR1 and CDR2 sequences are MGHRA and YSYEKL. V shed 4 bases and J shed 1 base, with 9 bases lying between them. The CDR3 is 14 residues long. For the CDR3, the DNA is TGCGCCAGCAGCCGAGGGCGCGGCACAGATACGCAGTATTTT. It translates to CASSRGRGTDTQYF.

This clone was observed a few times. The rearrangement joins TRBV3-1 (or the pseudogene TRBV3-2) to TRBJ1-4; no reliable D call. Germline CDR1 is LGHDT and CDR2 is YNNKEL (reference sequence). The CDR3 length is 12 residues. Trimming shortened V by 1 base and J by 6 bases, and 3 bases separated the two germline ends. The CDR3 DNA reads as TGTGCCAGCAGCCAAGCGGATGAAAAACTGTTTTTT. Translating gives CASSQADEKLFF.

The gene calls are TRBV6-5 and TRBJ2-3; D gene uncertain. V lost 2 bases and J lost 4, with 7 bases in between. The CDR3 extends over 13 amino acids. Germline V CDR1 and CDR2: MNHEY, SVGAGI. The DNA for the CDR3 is TGTGCCAGCAGTTACGGCAGGCCAGATACGCAGTATTTT. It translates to CASSYGRPDTQYF.